A single sample is the source of the 14 T cell receptor beta chains below, sequenced in a study of T cells generated in artificial thymic organoids. Reverse primers in the TRAC or TRBC constant regions drove separate semi-nested PCRs for TCRalpha and TCRbeta. TCRdb fed the 5' RACE reads into MiXCR, producing one record per CDR3 protein. The table includes around 9,300 distinct CDR3 sequences, around 20% detected once. Specimen: naive CD8+ T cells from the thymus. Subset of the sample: CD3+TCRalphabeta+CD8SP T cells; for blood, CD45RO-CCR7+ naive CD8+ T cells. The receptors were gathered from a human donor who gave cord blood stem cells for thymic organoid culture, a cardiac surgery patient who gave postnatal thymus, or a blood donor (not recorded which).

This clonotype was detected ten times or more. V and J are TRBV27 and TRBJ2-7, with D possibly TRBD1 on 5 matching bases. The CDR3 covers 13 residues. Deletions cut 4 bases from V and 4 bases from J, with 11 bases between. Germline values: CDR1 MNHEY, CDR2 SMNVEV (reference sequence). CDR3: CASSSGALYEQYF. The CDR3 DNA is TGTGCCAGCAGTTCTGGGGCTCTGTACGAGCAGTACTTC.

The chain carries TRBV5-1 and TRBJ2-3; 9 bases are shared with TRBD2. Trimming took 0 bases from V and 6 from J; bases not matched to a gene: 11. The CDR3 runs 17 residues. Germline lookup yields CDR1 SGHRS and CDR2 YFSETQ. Here the CDR3 DNA reads TGCGCCAGCAGCTTGGTCCCCAGCGGGAGGTATAGGGATACGCAGTATTTT. It yields the protein CASSLVPSGRYRDTQYF.

The rearrangement uses TRBV20-1 and TRBJ1-2; 7 nucleotides align to TRBD1. The CDR3 runs to 14 residues. V lost 4 bases and J lost 3; bases outside the gene matches: 8. CDR1 is DFQATT, CDR2 SNEGSKA, per germline (reference sequence). CDR3 in amino acids: CSANRRGLDYGYTF. DNA for the CDR3: TGCAGTGCTAACAGGAGGGGGCTGGACTATGGCTACACCTTC.

By proportion, this clonotype is medium-sized. The chain is built from TRBV27 and TRBJ2-1, with 12 bases matching TRBD2. The CDR3 covers 13 residues. J gave up 9 bases and V 8 bases, and 5 bases lay outside the gene matches. Germline loops: CDR1 MNHEY, CDR2 SMNVEV (reference sequence). CDR3 sequence: CASASGRAFEQFF. CDR3 nucleotides: TGTGCCAGCGCTAGCGGGAGGGCGTTTGAGCAGTTCTTC.

This clonotype ranks as medium-sized (0.01 to 0.1%). The J gene is TRBJ2-3, the V gene TRBV5-5; 11 bases line up with TRBD2. V dropped 2 bases and J dropped 4; count of bases not matched to a gene: 3. CDR3 length: 15 amino acids. Germline V gives CDR1 SGHKS, CDR2 YYEKEE (reference sequence). CDR3 sequence (DNA): TGTGCCAGCAGCTTTAGCGGGAGGGTCGCAGATACGCAGTATTTT. The encoded protein is CASSFSGRVADTQYF.

This clonotype is labeled medium-sized. The chain carries TRBV7-2 and TRBJ2-1; 15 bases are a match to TRBD2. V was pared by 0 bases and J by 6 bases, with 12 bases of the junction left unmatched. The CDR3 covers 20 residues. Germline V gene data show CDR1 as SGHTA and CDR2 as FQGNSA. CDR3 nucleotides: TGTGCCAGCAGCTTAGCACCGAGGACTAGCGGGGGGGGTGTGCTCAATGAGCAGTTCTTC. This codes for CASSLAPRTSGGGVLNEQFF. Full variable domain (outside the CDR3, taken from reference TRBV7-2 and TRBJ2-1): GAGVSQSPSNKVTEKGKDVELRCDPISGHTALYWYRQSLGQGLEFLIYFQGNSAPDKSGLPSDRFSAERTGGSVSTLTIQRTQQEDSAVYLCASSLAPRTSGGGVLNEQFFGPGTRLTVL.

The chain has TRBV4-1 and TRBJ2-5, with 9 bases lining up with TRBD2. The germline gives CDR1 MGHRA, CDR2 YSYEKL. This CDR3 is 17 amino acids long. The V segment lost 2 bases and the J segment 3 bases; nucleotides outside the gene matches: 10. CDR3 DNA: TGCGCCAGCAGCCAAAGAAGGGCGGGAGGGATTAAAGAGACCCAGTACTTC. Amino acid sequence: CASSQRRAGGIKETQYF.

The V call is TRBV5-6, the J call TRBJ2-3; D gene uncertain. Trimming took 5 bases from V and 6 from J, leaving 10 bases between them. In germline, CDR1 is SGHDT, CDR2 YYEEEE. This CDR3 spans 12 amino acids. CDR3 amino acids: CASSRFKDTQYF. The DNA for the CDR3 is TGTGCCAGCAGTAGGTTTAAGGATACGCAGTATTTT.

This clonotype is medium-sized in the sample. This rearrangement joins TRBV20-1 to TRBJ1-3; TRBD1 matches at 7 bases. Germline V CDR1 and CDR2: DFQATT, SNEGSKA (reference sequence). J was trimmed by 2 bases and V by 5 bases; bases with no gene match: 9. The CDR3 has 15 residues. CDR3 in amino acids: CSAQTGDVPGNTIYF. CDR3 DNA sequence: TGCAGTGCTCAAACAGGGGATGTCCCTGGAAACACCATATATTTT.

As to this clonotype: This may stem from a read error, because a much larger clone lies one nucleotide away. The chain recombines TRBV4-1 with TRBJ2-7, with D possibly being TRBD2 (6 bases). The CDR3 is 17 residues long. Germline V gene sequence: CDR1 MGHRA, CDR2 YSYEKL. V was shortened by 1 base and J by 5 bases, with 21 bases between the two germline ends. CDR3 region: CASSQVLGRRESHEQYF. The CDR3 DNA reads as TGCGCCAGCAGCCAAGTATTAGGGAGGAGGGAATCCCACGAGCAGTACTTC.

By sample fraction, this clonotype is medium-sized. This sequence joins TRBV12-3 or TRBV12-4 and TRBJ2-3; D remains ambiguous. The CDR3 sequence is 14 residues long. Trimming left V 3 bases short and J 1 base short, with 8 bases between. CDR3 DNA: TGTGCCAGCAGTTTCAACGATGGCACAGATACGCAGTATTTT. It encodes CASSFNDGTDTQYF.

There are many counts of this clonotype. This chain joins TRBV28 and TRBJ1-6; TRBD1 might be the D (5 bases). The germline V gene encodes CDR1 MDHEN and CDR2 SYDVKM. This CDR3 region has 17 residues. Between the trimmed V and J ends, which lost 4 bases and 10 bases, there was a span of 23 bases. DNA of the CDR3: TGTGCCAGCAGTTCTTCCGCATCGCGCACGGGACGGTCACCCCTCCACTTT. This encodes CASSSSASRTGRSPLHF.

This clonotype was detected only a few times. The germline gene is not matched at one end of the junction; a read error may be the cause. The V and J genes are TRBV6-5 and TRBJ2-3; D call uncertain. CDR1 is MNHEY and CDR2 is SVGAGI in the germline V gene. The CDR3 runs 14 residues. The CDR3 sequence: CASSHTRGTDTQYF. The CDR3 DNA is TGCGCCAGCAGTCACACGAGAGGCACAGATACGCAGTATTTT.

This clonotype is termed medium-sized. The genes are TRBV10-2 and TRBJ2-7; 7 bases line up with TRBD1. The germline CDR1 and CDR2 sequences are WSHSY and SAAADI. V gave up 6 bases and J gave up 2 bases; unmatched junction bases: 4. CDR3 length: 13 residues. In nucleotides, the CDR3 is TGCGCCAGCAGAGGGACAGCCGCCTACGAGCAGTACTTC. Residues: CASRGTAAYEQYF.